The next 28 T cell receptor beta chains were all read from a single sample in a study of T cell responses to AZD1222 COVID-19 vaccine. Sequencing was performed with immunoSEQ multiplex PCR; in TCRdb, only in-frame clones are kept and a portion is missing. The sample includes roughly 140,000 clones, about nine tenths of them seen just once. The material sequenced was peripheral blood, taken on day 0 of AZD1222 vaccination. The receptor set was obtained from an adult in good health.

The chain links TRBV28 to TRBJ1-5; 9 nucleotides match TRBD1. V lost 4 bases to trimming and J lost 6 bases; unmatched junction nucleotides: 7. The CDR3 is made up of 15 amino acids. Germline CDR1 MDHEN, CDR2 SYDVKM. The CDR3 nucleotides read TGTGCCAGCAGTTCGGGACAGGGAGATACTCAGCCCCAGCATTTT. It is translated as CASSSGQGDTQPQHF.

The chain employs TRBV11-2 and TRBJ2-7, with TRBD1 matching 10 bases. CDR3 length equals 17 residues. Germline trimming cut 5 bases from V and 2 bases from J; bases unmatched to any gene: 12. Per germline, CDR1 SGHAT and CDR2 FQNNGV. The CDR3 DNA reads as TGTGCCAGCAGCACGCGACGACAGGGGGCGAACCCCTACGAGCAGTACTTC. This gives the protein CASSTRRQGANPYEQYF. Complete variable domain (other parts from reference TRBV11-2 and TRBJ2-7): EAGVAQSPRYKIIEKRQSVAFWCNPISGHATLYWYQQILGQGPKLLIQFQNNGVVDDSQLPKDRFSAERLKGVDSTLKIQPAKLEDSAVYLCASSTRRQGANPYEQYFGPGTRLTVT.

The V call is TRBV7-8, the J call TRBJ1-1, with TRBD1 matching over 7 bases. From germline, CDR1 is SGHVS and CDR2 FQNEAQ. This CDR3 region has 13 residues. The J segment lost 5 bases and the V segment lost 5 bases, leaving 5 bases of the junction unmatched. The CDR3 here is CASSRGTATEAFF. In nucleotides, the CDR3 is TGTGCCAGCAGCCGAGGGACAGCTACTGAAGCTTTCTTT.

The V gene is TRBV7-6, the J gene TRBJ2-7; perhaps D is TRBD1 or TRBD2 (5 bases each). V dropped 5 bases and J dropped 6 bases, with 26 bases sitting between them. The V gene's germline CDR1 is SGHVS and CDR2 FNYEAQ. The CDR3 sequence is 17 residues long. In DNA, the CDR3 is TGTGCCAGCAGCCCCCTTTTGGGAACCAGGGACCCTTCCGAGCAGTACTTC. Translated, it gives CASSPLLGTRDPSEQYF. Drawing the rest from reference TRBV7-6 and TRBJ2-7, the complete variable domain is GAGVSQSPRYKVTKRGQDVALRCDPISGHVSLYWYRQALGQGPEFLTYFNYEAQQDKSGLPNDRFSAERPEGSISTLTIQRTEQRDSAMYRCASSPLLGTRDPSEQYFGPGTRLTVT.

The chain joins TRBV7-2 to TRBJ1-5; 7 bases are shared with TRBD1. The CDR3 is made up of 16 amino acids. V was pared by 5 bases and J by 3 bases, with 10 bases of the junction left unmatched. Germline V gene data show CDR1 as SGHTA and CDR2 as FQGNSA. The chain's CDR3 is CASSPGGGAYNQPQHF. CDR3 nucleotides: TGTGCCAGCAGCCCCGGAGGGGGCGCTTACAATCAGCCCCAGCATTTT.

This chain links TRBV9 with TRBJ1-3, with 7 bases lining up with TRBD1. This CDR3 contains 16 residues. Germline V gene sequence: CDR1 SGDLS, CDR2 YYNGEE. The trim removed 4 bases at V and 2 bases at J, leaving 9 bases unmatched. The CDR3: CASSPRQGKAGNTIYF. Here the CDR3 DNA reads TGTGCCAGCAGCCCCAGACAGGGAAAAGCTGGAAACACCATATATTTT. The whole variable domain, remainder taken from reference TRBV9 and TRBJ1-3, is DSGVTQTPKHLITATGQRVTLRCSPRSGDLSVYWYQQSLDQGLQFLIQYYNGEERAKGNILERFSAQQFPDLHSELNLSSLELGDSALYFCASSPRQGKAGNTIYFGEGSWLTVV.

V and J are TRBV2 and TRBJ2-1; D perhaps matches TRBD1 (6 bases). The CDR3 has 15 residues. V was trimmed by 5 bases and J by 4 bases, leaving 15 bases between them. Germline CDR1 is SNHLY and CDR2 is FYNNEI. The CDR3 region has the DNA TGTGCCAGCAGTAGTCGGCAGGGGCTATACAATGAGCAGTTCTTC. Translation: CASSSRQGLYNEQFF.

The CDR3 nucleotides read TGTGCCAGCCGCGGGGCATTCGGCGCCTATGGCTACACCTTC. Protein: CASRGAFGAYGYTF. This chain joins TRBV6-6 and TRBJ1-2; a weak D match, TRBD1 (5 bases). Germline CDR1 and CDR2: MNHNY and SVGAGI (reference sequence). V dropped 8 bases and J dropped 4 bases, with 17 bases sitting between them. The CDR3 has 14 residues.

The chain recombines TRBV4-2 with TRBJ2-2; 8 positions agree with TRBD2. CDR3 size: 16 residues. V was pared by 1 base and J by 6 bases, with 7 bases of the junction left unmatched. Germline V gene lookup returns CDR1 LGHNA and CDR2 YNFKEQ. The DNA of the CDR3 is TGTGCCAGCAGCCAAGGGTCGCCGGGAGGGTCCGGGGAGCTGTTTTTT. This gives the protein CASSQGSPGGSGELFF.

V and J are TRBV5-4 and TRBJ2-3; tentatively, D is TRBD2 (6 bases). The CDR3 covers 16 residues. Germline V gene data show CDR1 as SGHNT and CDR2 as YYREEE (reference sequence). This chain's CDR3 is CASFPRRALSRDTQYF. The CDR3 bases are TGTGCTTCCTTTCCGAGGAGGGCCCTCTCCAGGGATACGCAGTATTTT.

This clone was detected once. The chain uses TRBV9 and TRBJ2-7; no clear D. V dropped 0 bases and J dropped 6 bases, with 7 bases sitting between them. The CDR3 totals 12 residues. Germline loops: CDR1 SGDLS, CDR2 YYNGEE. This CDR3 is CASSVGRSEQYF. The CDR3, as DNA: TGTGCCAGCAGCGTAGGAAGGAGCGAGCAGTACTTC.

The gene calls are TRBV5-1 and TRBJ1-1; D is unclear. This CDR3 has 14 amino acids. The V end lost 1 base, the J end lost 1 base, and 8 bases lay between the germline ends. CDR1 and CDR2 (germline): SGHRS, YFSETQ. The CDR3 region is CASSLTHGNTEAFF. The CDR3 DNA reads TGCGCCAGCAGCTTGACCCACGGGAACACTGAAGCTTTCTTT. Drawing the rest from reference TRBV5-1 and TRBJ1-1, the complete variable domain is KAGVTQTPRYLIKTRGQQVTLSCSPISGHRSVSWYQQTPGQGLQFLFEYFSETQRNKGNFPGRFSGRQFSNSRSEMNVSTLELGDSALYLCASSLTHGNTEAFFGQGTRLTVV.

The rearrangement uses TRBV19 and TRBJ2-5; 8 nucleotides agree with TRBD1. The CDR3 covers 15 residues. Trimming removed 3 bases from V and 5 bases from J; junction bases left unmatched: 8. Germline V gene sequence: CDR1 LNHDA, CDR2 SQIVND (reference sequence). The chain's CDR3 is CASSMSPGGIETQYF. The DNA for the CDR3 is TGTGCCAGTAGTATGTCACCAGGGGGCATTGAGACCCAGTACTTC.

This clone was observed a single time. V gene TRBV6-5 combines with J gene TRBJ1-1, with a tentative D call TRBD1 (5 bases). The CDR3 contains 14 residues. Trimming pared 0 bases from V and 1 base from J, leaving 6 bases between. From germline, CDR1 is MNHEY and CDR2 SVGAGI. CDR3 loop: CASSYSRGNTEAFF. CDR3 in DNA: TGTGCCAGCAGTTACTCGAGGGGGAACACTGAAGCTTTCTTT.

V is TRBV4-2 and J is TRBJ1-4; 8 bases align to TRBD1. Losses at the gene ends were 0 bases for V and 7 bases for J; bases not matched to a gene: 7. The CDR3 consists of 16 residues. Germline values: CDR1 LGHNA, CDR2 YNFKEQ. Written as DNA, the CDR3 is TGTGCCAGCAGCCAAGATCAGGGGGCTCCGATTGAAAAACTGTTTTTT. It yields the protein CASSQDQGAPIEKLFF.

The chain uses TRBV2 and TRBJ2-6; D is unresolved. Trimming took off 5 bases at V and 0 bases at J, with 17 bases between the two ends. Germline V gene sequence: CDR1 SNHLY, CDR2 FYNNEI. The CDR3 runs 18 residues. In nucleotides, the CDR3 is TGTGCCAGCAGTACGAACCGGGCCCCGAGCTCTGGGGCCAACGTCCTGACTTTC. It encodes CASSTNRAPSSGANVLTF. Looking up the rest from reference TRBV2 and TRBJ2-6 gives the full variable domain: EPEVTQTPSHQVTQMGQEVILRCVPISNHLYFYWYRQILGQKVEFLVSFYNNEISEKSEIFDDQFSVERPDGSNFTLKIRSTKLEDSAMYFCASSTNRAPSSGANVLTFGAGSRLTVL.

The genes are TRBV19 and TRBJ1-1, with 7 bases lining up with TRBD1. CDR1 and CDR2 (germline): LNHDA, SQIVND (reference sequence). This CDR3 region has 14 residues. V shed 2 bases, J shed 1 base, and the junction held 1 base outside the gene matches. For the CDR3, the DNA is TGTGCCAGTAGTATAACAGGGGCGAACACTGAAGCTTTCTTT. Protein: CASSITGANTEAFF.

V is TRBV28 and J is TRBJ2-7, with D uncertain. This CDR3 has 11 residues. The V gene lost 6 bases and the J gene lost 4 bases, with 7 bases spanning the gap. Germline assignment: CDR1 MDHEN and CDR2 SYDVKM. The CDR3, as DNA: TGTGCCAGCAGCCTCGCGTACGAGCAGTACTTC. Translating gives CASSLAYEQYF.

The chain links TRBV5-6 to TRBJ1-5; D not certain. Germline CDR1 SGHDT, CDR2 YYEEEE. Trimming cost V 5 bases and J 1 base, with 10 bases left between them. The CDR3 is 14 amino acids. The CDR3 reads CASSVGGSNQPQHF. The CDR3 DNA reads TGTGCCAGCAGTGTTGGTGGGAGCAATCAGCCCCAGCATTTT.

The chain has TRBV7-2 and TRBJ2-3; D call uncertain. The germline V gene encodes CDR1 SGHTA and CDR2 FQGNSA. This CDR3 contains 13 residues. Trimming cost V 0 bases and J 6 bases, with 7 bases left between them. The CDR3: CASSLALVDTQYF. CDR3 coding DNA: TGTGCCAGCAGCTTAGCGCTCGTCGATACGCAGTATTTT.

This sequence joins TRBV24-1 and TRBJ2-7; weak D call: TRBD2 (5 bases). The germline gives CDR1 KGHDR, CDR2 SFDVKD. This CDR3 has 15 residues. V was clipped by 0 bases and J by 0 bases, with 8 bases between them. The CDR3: CATSDLRAGSYEQYF. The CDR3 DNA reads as TGTGCCACCAGTGATTTGAGGGCGGGCTCCTACGAGCAGTACTTC.

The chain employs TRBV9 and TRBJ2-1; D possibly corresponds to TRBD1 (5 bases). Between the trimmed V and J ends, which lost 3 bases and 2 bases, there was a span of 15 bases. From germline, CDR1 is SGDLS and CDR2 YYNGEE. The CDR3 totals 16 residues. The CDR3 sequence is CASSDGGAATYNEQFF. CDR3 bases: TGTGCCAGCAGCGACGGTGGGGCAGCTACCTACAATGAGCAGTTCTTC.

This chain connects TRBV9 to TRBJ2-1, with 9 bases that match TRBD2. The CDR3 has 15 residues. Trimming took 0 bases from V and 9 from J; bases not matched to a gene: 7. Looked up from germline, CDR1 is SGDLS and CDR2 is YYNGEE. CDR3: CASSVASGVNGEQFF. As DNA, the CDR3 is TGTGCCAGCAGCGTAGCTAGCGGGGTCAATGGTGAGCAGTTCTTC.

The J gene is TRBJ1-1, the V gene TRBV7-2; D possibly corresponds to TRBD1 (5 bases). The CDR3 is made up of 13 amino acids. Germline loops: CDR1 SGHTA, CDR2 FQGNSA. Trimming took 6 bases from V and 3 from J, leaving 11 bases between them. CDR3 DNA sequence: TGTGCCAGCAGGTTGGGGACCCACACTGAAGCTTTCTTT. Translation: CASRLGTHTEAFF. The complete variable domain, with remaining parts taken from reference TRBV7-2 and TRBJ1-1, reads GAGVSQSPSNKVTEKGKDVELRCDPISGHTALYWYRQSLGQGLEFLIYFQGNSAPDKSGLPSDRFSAERTGGSVSTLTIQRTQQEDSAVYLCASRLGTHTEAFFGQGTRLTVV.

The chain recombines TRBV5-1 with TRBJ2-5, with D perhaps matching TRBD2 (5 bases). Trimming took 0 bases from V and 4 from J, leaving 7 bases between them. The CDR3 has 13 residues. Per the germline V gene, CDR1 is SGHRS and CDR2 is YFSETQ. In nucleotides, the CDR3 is TGCGCCAGCAGCTTGGGACTAAGAGAGACCCAGTACTTC. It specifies CASSLGLRETQYF.

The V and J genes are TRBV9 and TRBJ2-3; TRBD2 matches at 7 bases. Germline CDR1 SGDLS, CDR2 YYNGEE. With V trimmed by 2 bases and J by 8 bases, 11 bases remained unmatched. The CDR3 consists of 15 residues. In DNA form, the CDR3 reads TGTGCCAGCAGCGTTGTAGCGGGCCCCCCCGTTACGCAGTATTTT. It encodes CASSVVAGPPVTQYF.

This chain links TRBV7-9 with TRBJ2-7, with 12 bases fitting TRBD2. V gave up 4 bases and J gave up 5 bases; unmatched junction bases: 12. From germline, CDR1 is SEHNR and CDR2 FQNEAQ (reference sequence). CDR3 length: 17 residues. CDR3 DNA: TGTGCCAGCAGCTCCCCGACTAGCGGGAGCTTGGCTAACGAGCAGTACTTC. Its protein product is CASSSPTSGSLANEQYF.

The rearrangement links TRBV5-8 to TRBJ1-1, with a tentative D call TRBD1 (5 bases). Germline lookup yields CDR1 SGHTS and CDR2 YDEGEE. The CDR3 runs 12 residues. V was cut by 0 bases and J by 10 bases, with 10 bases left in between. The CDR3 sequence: CASSLVFRGAFF. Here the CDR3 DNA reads TGTGCCAGCAGCTTGGTATTTAGGGGAGCTTTCTTT.